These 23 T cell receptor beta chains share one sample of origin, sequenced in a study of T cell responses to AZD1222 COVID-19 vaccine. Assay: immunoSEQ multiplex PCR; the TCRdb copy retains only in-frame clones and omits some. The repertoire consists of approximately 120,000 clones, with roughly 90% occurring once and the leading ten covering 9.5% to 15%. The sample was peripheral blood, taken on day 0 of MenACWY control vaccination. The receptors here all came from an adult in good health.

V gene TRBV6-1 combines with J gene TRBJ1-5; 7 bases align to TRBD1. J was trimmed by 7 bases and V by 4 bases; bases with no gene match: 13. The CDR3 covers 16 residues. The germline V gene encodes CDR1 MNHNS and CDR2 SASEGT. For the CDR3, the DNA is TGTGCCAGCAGTGCCCTGTGGAGGGGGCAAGGGCAGCCCCAGCATTTT. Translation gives CASSALWRGQGQPQHF.

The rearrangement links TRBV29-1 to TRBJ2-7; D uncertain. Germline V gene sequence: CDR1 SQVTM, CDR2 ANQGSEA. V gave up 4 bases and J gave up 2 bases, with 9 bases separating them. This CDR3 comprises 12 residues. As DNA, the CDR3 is TGCAGCGTTGTGGTCAGAGCCTACGAGCAGTACTTC. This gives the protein CSVVVRAYEQYF.

CDR3 residues: CASSLFPPGQKNTEAFF. CDR3 bases: TGTGCCAGCAGTTTATTTCCCCCAGGACAGAAGAACACTGAAGCTTTCTTT. The chain joins TRBV27 to TRBJ1-1; D perhaps matches TRBD1 (6 bases). With 1 base removed from V and 1 base from J, the gap between germline ends came to 16 bases. Germline CDR1 and CDR2: MNHEY and SMNVEV (reference sequence). The CDR3 loop spans 17 amino acids.

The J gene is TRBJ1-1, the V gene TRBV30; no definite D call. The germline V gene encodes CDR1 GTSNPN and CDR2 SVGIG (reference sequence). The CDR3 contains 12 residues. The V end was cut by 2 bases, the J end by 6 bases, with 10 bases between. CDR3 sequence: CAWSPWAAEAFF. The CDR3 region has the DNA TGTGCCTGGAGTCCCTGGGCGGCTGAAGCTTTCTTT.

CDR3 sequence (DNA): TGTGCCAGCAGGCAAAGACAGGGGGCGGTCTATGGCTACACCTTC. It codes for CASRQRQGAVYGYTF. V usage is TRBV28 and J usage is TRBJ1-2; 10 bases align to TRBD1. The CDR3 has 15 residues. V lost 6 bases and J lost 4; bases outside the gene matches: 8. From germline, CDR1 is MDHEN and CDR2 SYDVKM.

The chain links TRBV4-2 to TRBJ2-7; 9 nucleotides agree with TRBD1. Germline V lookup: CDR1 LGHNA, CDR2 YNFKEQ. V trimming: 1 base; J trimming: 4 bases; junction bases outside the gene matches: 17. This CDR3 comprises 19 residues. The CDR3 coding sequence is TGTGCCAGCAGCCAAGGGGAACAGGGGGCCCCATCTTATCCATACGAGCAGTACTTC. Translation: CASSQGEQGAPSYPYEQYF.

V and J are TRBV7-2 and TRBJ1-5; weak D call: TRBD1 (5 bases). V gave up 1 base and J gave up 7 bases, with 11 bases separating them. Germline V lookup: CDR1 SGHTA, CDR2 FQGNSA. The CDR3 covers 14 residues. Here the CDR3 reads CASSLGSGIQPQHF. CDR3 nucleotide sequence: TGTGCCAGCAGCTTAGGGTCAGGGATACAGCCCCAGCATTTT. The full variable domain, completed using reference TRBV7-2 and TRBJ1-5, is GAGVSQSPSNKVTEKGKDVELRCDPISGHTALYWYRQSLGQGLEFLIYFQGNSAPDKSGLPSDRFSAERTGGSVSTLTIQRTQQEDSAVYLCASSLGSGIQPQHFGDGTRLSIL.

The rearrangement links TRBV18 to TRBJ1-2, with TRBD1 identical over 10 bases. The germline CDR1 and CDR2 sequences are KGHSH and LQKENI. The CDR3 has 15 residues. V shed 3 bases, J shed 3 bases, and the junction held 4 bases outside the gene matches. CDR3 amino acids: CASSPSTGGDYGYTF. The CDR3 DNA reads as TGTGCCAGCTCACCCTCGACAGGGGGCGACTATGGCTACACCTTC.

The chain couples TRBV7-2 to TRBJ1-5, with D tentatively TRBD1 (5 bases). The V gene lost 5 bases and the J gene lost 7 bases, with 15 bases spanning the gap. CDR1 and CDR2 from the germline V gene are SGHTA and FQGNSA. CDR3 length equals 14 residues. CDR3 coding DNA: TGTGCCAGCAGCCGTGTCGGGGGAGGACAGCCCCAGCATTTT. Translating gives CASSRVGGGQPQHF.

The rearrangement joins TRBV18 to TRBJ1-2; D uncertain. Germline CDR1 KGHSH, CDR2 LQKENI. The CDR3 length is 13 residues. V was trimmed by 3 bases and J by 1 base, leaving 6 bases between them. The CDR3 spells CASSPSDNYGYTF. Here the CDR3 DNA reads TGTGCCAGCTCACCTTCAGATAACTATGGCTACACCTTC.

The CDR3 DNA sequence: TGTGCCAGCAGTGAAGGGGGAAGGCCGGTTTTGGCCCTCCACTTT. Translation: CASSEGGRPVLALHF. V and J are TRBV6-1 and TRBJ1-6, with no clear D. The CDR3 is 15 residues long. CDR1 and CDR2 (germline): MNHNS, SASEGT. Trimming removed 1 base from V and 14 bases from J, with 18 bases in between.

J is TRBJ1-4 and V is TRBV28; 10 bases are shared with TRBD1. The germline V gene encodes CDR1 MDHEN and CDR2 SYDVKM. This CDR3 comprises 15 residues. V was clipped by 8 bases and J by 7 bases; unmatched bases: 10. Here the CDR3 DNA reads TGTGCCAGCCGGACAGGAGGGACAGGGGTTGAAAAACTGTTTTTT. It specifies CASRTGGTGVEKLFF.

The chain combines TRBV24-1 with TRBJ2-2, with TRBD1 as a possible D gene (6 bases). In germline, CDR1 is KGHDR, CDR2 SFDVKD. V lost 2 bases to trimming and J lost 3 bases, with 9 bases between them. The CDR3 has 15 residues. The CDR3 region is CATSDSGHDTGELFF. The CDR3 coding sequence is TGTGCCACCAGTGATTCGGGACATGACACCGGGGAGCTGTTTTTT.

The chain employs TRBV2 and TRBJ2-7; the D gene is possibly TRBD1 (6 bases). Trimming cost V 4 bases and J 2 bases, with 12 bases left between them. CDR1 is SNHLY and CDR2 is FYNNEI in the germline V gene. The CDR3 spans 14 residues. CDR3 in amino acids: CASSAGQITYEQYF. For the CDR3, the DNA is TGTGCCAGCAGTGCGGGACAAATCACCTACGAGCAGTACTTC.

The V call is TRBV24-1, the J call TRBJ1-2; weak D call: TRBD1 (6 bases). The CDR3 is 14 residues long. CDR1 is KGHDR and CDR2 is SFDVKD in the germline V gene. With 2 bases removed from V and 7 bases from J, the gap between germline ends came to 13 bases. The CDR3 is CATSDWPGASGYTF. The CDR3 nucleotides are TGTGCCACCAGTGATTGGCCGGGGGCGAGTGGCTACACCTTC.

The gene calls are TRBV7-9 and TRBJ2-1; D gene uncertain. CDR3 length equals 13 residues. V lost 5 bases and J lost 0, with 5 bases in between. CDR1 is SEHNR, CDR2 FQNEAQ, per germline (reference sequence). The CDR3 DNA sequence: TGTGCCAGCAGCCCACTCTCCTACAATGAGCAGTTCTTC. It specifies CASSPLSYNEQFF.

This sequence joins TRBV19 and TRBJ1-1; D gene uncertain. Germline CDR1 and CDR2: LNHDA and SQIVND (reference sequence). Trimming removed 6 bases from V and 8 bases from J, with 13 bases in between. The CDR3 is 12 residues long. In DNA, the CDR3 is TGTGCCAGTAGAGACATATCTAGGGAAGCTTTCTTT. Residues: CASRDISREAFF. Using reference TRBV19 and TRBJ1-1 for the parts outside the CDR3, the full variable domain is DGGITQSPKYLFRKEGQNVTLSCEQNLNHDAMYWYRQDPGQGLRLIYYSQIVNDFQKGDIAEGYSVSREKKESFPLTVTSAQKNPTAFYLCASRDISREAFFGQGTRLTVV.

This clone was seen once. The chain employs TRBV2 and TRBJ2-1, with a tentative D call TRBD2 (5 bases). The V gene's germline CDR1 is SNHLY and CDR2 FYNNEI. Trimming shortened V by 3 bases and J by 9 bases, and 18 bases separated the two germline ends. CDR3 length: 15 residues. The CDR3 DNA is TGTGCCAGCAGTGAGGAGTCTGAGCGGCCCGGTGAGCAGTTCTTC. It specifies CASSEESERPGEQFF.

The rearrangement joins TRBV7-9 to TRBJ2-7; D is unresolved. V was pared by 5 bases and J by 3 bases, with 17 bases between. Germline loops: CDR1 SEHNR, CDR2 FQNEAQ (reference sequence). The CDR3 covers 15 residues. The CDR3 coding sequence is TGTGCCAGCAGCCCAAGTGGTCGGGTTGTCTACGAGCAGTACTTC. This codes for CASSPSGRVVYEQYF.

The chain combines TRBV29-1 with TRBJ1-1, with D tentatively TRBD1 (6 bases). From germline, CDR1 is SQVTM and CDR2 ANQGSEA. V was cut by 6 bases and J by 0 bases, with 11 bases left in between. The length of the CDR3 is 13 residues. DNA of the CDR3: TGCAGCGTCAACAGGGATTTGAACACTGAAGCTTTCTTT. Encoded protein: CSVNRDLNTEAFF.

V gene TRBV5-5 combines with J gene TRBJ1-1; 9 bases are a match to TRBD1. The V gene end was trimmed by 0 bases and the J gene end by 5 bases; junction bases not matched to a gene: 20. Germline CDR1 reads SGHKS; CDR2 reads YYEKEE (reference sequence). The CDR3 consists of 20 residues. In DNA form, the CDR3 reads TGTGCCAGCAGCTTGGAAGTAGGTTTCAGGACAGGGGATTGGAGGACTGAAGCTTTCTTT. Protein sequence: CASSLEVGFRTGDWRTEAFF.

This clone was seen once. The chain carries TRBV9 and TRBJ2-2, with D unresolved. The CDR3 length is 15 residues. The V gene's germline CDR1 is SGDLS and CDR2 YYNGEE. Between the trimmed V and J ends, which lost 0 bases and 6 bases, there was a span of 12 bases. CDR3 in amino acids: CASSVDGTPPGELFF. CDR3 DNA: TGTGCCAGCAGCGTAGATGGCACCCCTCCCGGGGAGCTGTTTTTT. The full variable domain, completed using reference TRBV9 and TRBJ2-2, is DSGVTQTPKHLITATGQRVTLRCSPRSGDLSVYWYQQSLDQGLQFLIQYYNGEERAKGNILERFSAQQFPDLHSELNLSSLELGDSALYFCASSVDGTPPGELFFGEGSRLTVL.

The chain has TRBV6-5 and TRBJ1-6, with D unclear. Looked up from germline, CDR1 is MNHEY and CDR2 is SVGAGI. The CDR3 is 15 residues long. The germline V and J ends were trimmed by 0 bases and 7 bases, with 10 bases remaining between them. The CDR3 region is CASSYSEKWNSPLHF. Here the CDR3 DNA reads TGTGCCAGCAGTTACTCAGAGAAGTGGAATTCACCCCTCCACTTT.